This TCR beta chain came from a study of long-term antiretroviral therapy in people with HIV. Notes on the study in general: Blood sampling spanned 2004 to 2017, possibly under older ART regimens.

A note on this clone: Antigen: not known.

Before DNA extraction, 1-10 million cryopreserved PBMC were held in the samples. It was version v3.0 of the immunoSEQ assay that was run at survey level. Libraries were prepared by immunoSEQ multiplex PCR; TCRdb keeps only in-frame clonotypes and omits some of them. The sample includes 40,000 or so clones, roughly 90% of them seen just once. CDR3 size: 15 residues. Germline CDR1 is SGHRS and CDR2 is YFSETQ. V was pared by 7 bases and J by 5 bases, with 10 bases of the junction left unmatched. The rearrangement uses TRBV5-1 and TRBJ2-5; 11 positions agree with TRBD2. Material: unsorted PBMCs, obtained just before starting antiretroviral therapy. The TCR sequence derives from a woman aged 18-30 years with HIV. The CDR3 DNA reads as TGCGCCAGCCAGACTAGCGGGATTGCCGGGGAGACCCAGTACTTC. This codes for CASQTSGIAGETQYF.